The 18 T cell receptor beta chains listed next were all sequenced from one sample in a study of blood T cell repertoires in COVID-19. Some clones are missing from TCRdb's copy, which holds only in-frame ones; the method was immunoSEQ multiplex PCR. The repertoire holds 200,000 to 250,000 clones, with about 85% as singletons. Specimen: peripheral blood. Every receptor here comes from a man in his forties or fifties who had recovered from COVID-19.

The chain recombines TRBV4-1 with TRBJ2-3; 10 bases are a match to TRBD2. Per germline, CDR1 MGHRA and CDR2 YSYEKL. The CDR3 has 16 residues. V shed 1 base and J 1 base; nucleotides not matched to a gene: 2. The CDR3 reads CASSQAGTSGTDTQYF. CDR3 bases: TGCGCCAGCAGCCAAGCAGGGACTAGCGGCACAGATACGCAGTATTTT.

The chain is built from TRBV30 and TRBJ1-2; D not certain. The length of the CDR3 is 14 residues. Trimming removed 2 bases from V and 7 bases from J, with 17 bases in between. CDR1 and CDR2 from the germline V gene are GTSNPN and SVGIG (reference sequence). CDR3 nucleotide sequence: TGTGCCTGGAGTATTGGCCCGCCCGGCGGTGGCTACACCTTC. Translated: CAWSIGPPGGGYTF. Full variable domain (remainder filled in from reference TRBV30 and TRBJ1-2): SQTIHQWPATLVQPVGSPLSLECTVEGTSNPNLYWYRQAAGRGLQLLFYSVGIGQISSEVPQNLSASRPQDRQFILSSKKLLLSDSGFYLCAWSIGPPGGGYTFGSGTRLTVV.

The V call is TRBV3-1 (or the pseudogene TRBV3-2), the J call TRBJ2-2; 11 positions match TRBD2. Losses at the gene ends were 5 bases for V and 1 base for J; bases not matched to a gene: 3. Germline lookup yields CDR1 LGHDT and CDR2 YNNKEL (reference sequence). The CDR3 runs 16 residues. The CDR3, as DNA: TGTGCCAGCAGCTTAGGACTAGCGGGGAACACCGGGGAGCTGTTTTTT. Its protein is CASSLGLAGNTGELFF.

The chain carries TRBV3-1 (or the pseudogene TRBV3-2) and TRBJ2-7; TRBD1 matches at 7 bases. Trimming removed 2 bases from V and 7 bases from J; junction bases left unmatched: 5. Germline CDR1 and CDR2: LGHDT and YNNKEL (reference sequence). CDR3 size: 13 residues. The CDR3 protein is CASSQRQGGEQYF. The CDR3 DNA is TGTGCCAGCAGCCAACGACAGGGTGGGGAGCAGTACTTC.

The CDR3 reads CASSPRDISRRYQETQYF. CDR3 bases: TGTGCCAGCAGCCCCCGGGACATAAGCCGCCGGTACCAAGAGACCCAGTACTTC. This rearrangement joins TRBV21-1 to TRBJ2-5; TRBD1 was called by the table and not checked on the DNA. TRBV21-1 is given as a pseudogene. This CDR3 is 18 amino acids long.

The chain has TRBV28 and TRBJ2-7; the match to TRBD1 covers 7 bases. V shed 5 bases and J 2 bases; nucleotides not matched to a gene: 6. The CDR3 consists of 14 residues. The germline V gene encodes CDR1 MDHEN and CDR2 SYDVKM. CDR3 DNA: TGTGCCAGCAGTCCACCGGGACAGACCTACGAGCAGTACTTC. This translates into CASSPPGQTYEQYF.

The chain combines TRBV5-6 with TRBJ1-2, with TRBD1 matching over 10 bases. The CDR3 spans 18 residues. CDR1 and CDR2 (germline): SGHDT, YYEEEE. The ends lost 3 bases at V and 6 bases at J; junction bases unmatched: 17. The CDR3 bases are TGTGCCAGCAGCTCCAAACCTCACCGGGACAGGGGACTCGATGGCTACACCTTC. Translated, it gives CASSSKPHRDRGLDGYTF.

As regards this clone: The same CDR3 can be traced to other DNA sequences in this sample. V is TRBV6-5 and J is TRBJ1-2; D possibly corresponds to TRBD1 (6 bases). Trimming removed 2 bases from V and 2 bases from J, with 9 bases in between. Germline CDR1 and CDR2: MNHEY and SVGAGI. The CDR3 extends over 14 amino acids. The CDR3 loop is CASSYGQLNYGYTF. Here the CDR3 DNA reads TGTGCCAGCAGTTACGGACAGCTCAACTATGGCTACACCTTC.

This sequence joins TRBV13 and TRBJ2-5; the match to TRBD2 covers 13 bases. Unmatched junction bases numbered 9, after V lost 7 bases and J lost 1 base. CDR1 and CDR2 (germline): PRHDT, FYEKMQ (reference sequence). The CDR3 contains 17 residues. The CDR3 sequence: CASTGRTSGRSQETQYF. CDR3 DNA sequence: TGTGCCAGCACCGGCAGGACTAGCGGGAGAAGCCAAGAGACCCAGTACTTC.

This sequence joins TRBV7-9 and TRBJ2-1, with 8 bases fitting TRBD1. CDR1 SEHNR and CDR2 FQNEAQ come from the germline V gene (reference sequence). The trim removed 1 base at V and 13 bases at J, leaving 6 bases unmatched. CDR3 length equals 13 residues. In DNA form, the CDR3 reads TGTGCCAGCAGCTTAGGCCAGGGGGCGAGACAGTTCTTC. Protein: CASSLGQGARQFF.

This chain uses TRBV18 with TRBJ2-2; tentatively, D is TRBD1 (5 bases). Germline V gene sequence: CDR1 KGHSH, CDR2 LQKENI. V lost 0 bases and J lost 3, with 8 bases in between. The CDR3 contains 15 residues. CDR3 sequence (DNA): TGTGCCAGCTCACCACCGGGGCCAGACACCGGGGAGCTGTTTTTT. It encodes CASSPPGPDTGELFF.

DNA of the CDR3: TGTGCCAGTAGAATCCCGACTCGGGGGATCTATGGCTACACCTTC. Translated: CASRIPTRGIYGYTF. This chain links TRBV19 with TRBJ1-2; D perhaps matches TRBD1 (5 bases). There are 15 residues in the CDR3. Germline lookup yields CDR1 LNHDA and CDR2 SQIVND (reference sequence). V was trimmed by 6 bases and J by 4 bases, leaving 18 bases between them.

The count of this clone is one. V is TRBV2 and J is TRBJ2-4; TRBD2 aligns across 11 bases. The germline V gene has CDR1 SNHLY and CDR2 FYNNEI. There are 16 residues in the CDR3. With 6 bases clipped from V and 1 base from J, the junction kept 5 bases outside the gene matches. The DNA of the CDR3 is TGTGCCAGCAGCGAAACTAGCGGGAGTGCCAAAAACATTCAGTACTTC. Its protein is CASSETSGSAKNIQYF.

The chain recombines TRBV6-5 with TRBJ2-7; 8 bases are a match to TRBD1. Trimming at V came to 0 bases and at J to 3 bases, leaving 4 bases not matched to a gene. In germline, CDR1 is MNHEY, CDR2 SVGAGI. CDR3 length: 15 residues. This CDR3 reads CASSYSSGGGYEQYF. The CDR3 DNA sequence: TGTGCCAGCAGTTACTCATCAGGGGGCGGCTACGAGCAGTACTTC.

This clone was found once. The rearrangement joins TRBV29-1 to TRBJ2-6, with 11 positions matching TRBD1. This CDR3 comprises 16 residues. J lost 3 bases, V lost 5 bases, and 6 bases had no gene match. Per germline, CDR1 SQVTM and CDR2 ANQGSEA. The CDR3 nucleotides are TGCAGCGTTAGTCGGACAGGGGGCGATGGGGCCAACGTCCTGACTTTC. This encodes CSVSRTGGDGANVLTF.

V usage is TRBV18 and J usage is TRBJ2-7, with 11 bases identical to TRBD2. This CDR3 spans 14 amino acids. Losses at the gene ends were 4 bases for V and 7 bases for J; bases not matched to a gene: 6. Germline V gene data show CDR1 as KGHSH and CDR2 as LQKENI. This CDR3 is CASSRTSGRGEQYF. CDR3 in DNA: TGTGCCAGCTCACGTACTAGCGGGAGAGGGGAGCAGTACTTC.

This chain connects TRBV4-1 to TRBJ2-1; D unclear. Between the trimmed V and J ends, which lost 1 base and 9 bases, there was a span of 10 bases. This CDR3 comprises 13 residues. The germline V gene encodes CDR1 MGHRA and CDR2 YSYEKL. CDR3 sequence (DNA): TGCGCCAGCAGCCAAGTTTCCTCCGGTGAGCAGTTCTTC. Protein: CASSQVSSGEQFF.

This chain links TRBV18 with TRBJ2-1; 8 bases line up with TRBD2. V lost 3 bases, J lost 6 bases, and 7 bases stayed unmatched. Germline CDR1 reads KGHSH; CDR2 reads LQKENI. The CDR3 runs 15 residues. CDR3 sequence: CASSPGRASINEQFF. The CDR3 DNA follows: TGTGCCAGCTCACCCGGGAGGGCCTCAATCAATGAGCAGTTCTTC.